Here is one T cell receptor beta chain with its context. The CDR3 consists of 13 residues. V was cut by 4 bases and J by 10 bases, with 16 bases left in between. Germline loops: CDR1 GTSNPN, CDR2 SVGIG (reference sequence). Seattle participants joined during active infection and were tracked over time. These data originate in a study of blood T cell repertoires in COVID-19. Across the whole study: Acute and convalescent COVID-19 specimens originated in the United States, Italy and Spain. PBMCs, B-cell-depleted T cells, or T cells were the source of the cDNA or gDNA that made up the material.

Study processing details: How many nucleated cells were present was estimated from reference gene primer amplification. Using immunoSEQ multiplex PCR, the repertoire was profiled, and TCRdb retains in-frame clones only, with some absent. V and J calls and clone size are as listed in that table; D and trimming were resolved from the DNA. In the table there are roughly 190,000 clones, about four fifths of which are singletons. The sequence derives from a woman in her 40s with COVID-19, enrolled during active disease. Sequenced material: peripheral blood. The chain carries TRBV30 and TRBJ1-4; D possibly corresponds to TRBD1 (5 bases). CDR3 region: CAWTGNYKGKLFF. DNA of the CDR3: TGTGCCTGGACAGGGAATTATAAAGGAAAACTGTTTTTT. The full variable domain, its missing parts supplied by reference TRBV30 and TRBJ1-4, is SQTIHQWPATLVQPVGSPLSLECTVEGTSNPNLYWYRQAAGRGLQLLFYSVGIGQISSEVPQNLSASRPQDRQFILSSKKLLLSDSGFYLCAWTGNYKGKLFFGSGTQLSVL.